The 26 T cell receptor beta chains below were found in one sample sequenced in a study of identical twins. TCRdb ran MiXCR on the 5' RACE reads and lists one entry per CDR3 protein. This sample yields around 690,000 distinct CDR3 sequences, of which 21% are seen a single time; 4.3% belongs to the top ten. The same data also contributed to another study, on T cells expressing NK-cell markers.

Specimen: PBMCs. The receptors were sampled from a woman under 30 in good health.

This clonotype was recorded many times. V and J are TRBV20-1 and TRBJ1-3; no clear D gene. Germline-derived CDR1 and CDR2 are DFQATT and SNEGSKA (reference sequence). V dropped 0 bases and J dropped 1 base, with 7 bases sitting between them. The CDR3 is 14 residues long. CDR3 sequence: CSARDTGSGNTIYF. CDR3 nucleotide sequence: TGCAGTGCTAGAGATACGGGGTCTGGAAACACCATATATTTT.

The chain combines TRBV3-1 with TRBJ2-1; D unresolved. In germline, CDR1 is LGHDT, CDR2 YNNKEL (reference sequence). V gave up 1 base and J gave up 9 bases, with 10 bases separating them. CDR3 length: 13 residues. The CDR3 DNA reads as TGTGCCAGCAGCCAAGGGACGATCGGTGAGCAGTTCTTC. Protein sequence: CASSQGTIGEQFF.

This clonotype has ten or more counts. The chain is built from TRBV20-1 and TRBJ1-2; 11 bases agree with TRBD1. Germline V lookup: CDR1 DFQATT, CDR2 SNEGSKA (reference sequence). The CDR3 loop spans 15 amino acids. J gave up 5 bases and V 0 bases, and 5 bases lay outside the gene matches. In DNA form, the CDR3 reads TGCAGTGCTAGAGATTCCGGGACAGGGGGTTATGGCTACACCTTC. Its protein product is CSARDSGTGGYGYTF.

The chain has TRBV12-3 or TRBV12-4 and TRBJ2-7; D gene ambiguous. The CDR3 sequence is 10 residues long. V lost 8 bases, J lost 3 bases, and 5 bases lay in between. The CDR3 sequence is CASANYEQYF. The CDR3 nucleotides are TGTGCCAGCGCGAACTACGAGCAGTACTTC.

This chain uses TRBV11-2 with TRBJ2-6; no definite D call. Germline values: CDR1 SGHAT, CDR2 FQNNGV. Between the trimmed V and J ends, which lost 2 bases and 0 bases, there was a span of 17 bases. The CDR3 runs to 19 residues. CDR3 amino acids: CASSLRATQTNSGANVLTF. The CDR3 DNA reads TGTGCCAGCAGCTTAAGGGCGACACAAACGAACTCTGGGGCCAACGTCCTGACTTTC.

J is TRBJ2-1 and V is TRBV20-1; 10 bases are a match to TRBD2. Trimming at V came to 6 bases and at J to 7 bases, leaving 9 bases not matched to a gene. Germline CDR1 reads DFQATT; CDR2 reads SNEGSKA (reference sequence). The CDR3 is made up of 14 amino acids. The CDR3 is CSARLAGGPNEQFF. For the CDR3, the DNA is TGCAGTGCCCGCTTAGCGGGGGGCCCTAATGAGCAGTTCTTC.

The rearrangement uses TRBV7-2 and TRBJ2-5; perhaps TRBD2 as D (6 bases). The ends were cut back, 7 bases at V and 5 bases at J, with 14 bases in the middle. Per the germline V gene, CDR1 is SGHTA and CDR2 is FQGNSA. This CDR3 spans 13 amino acids. CDR3 coding DNA: TGTGCCAGCACCAAGACTAGAGAGGAGACCCAGTACTTC. Protein sequence: CASTKTREETQYF.

This clonotype was observed at least ten times. The chain couples TRBV12-3 or TRBV12-4 to TRBJ2-7; D remains ambiguous. With 6 bases removed from V and 3 bases from J, the gap between germline ends came to 18 bases. The CDR3 contains 15 residues. CDR3 nucleotides: TGTGCCAGCAGCCTAGGCCCCTATGGGGACTACGAGCAGTACTTC. This encodes CASSLGPYGDYEQYF.

This clonotype was counted only a few times. This chain connects TRBV12-3 or TRBV12-4 to TRBJ2-1, with D possibly being TRBD2 (6 bases). The CDR3 loop spans 12 amino acids. Deletions cut 11 bases from V and 6 bases from J, with 14 bases between. As DNA, the CDR3 is TGTGCCCAAGGGGATAGCGGCAATGAGCAGTTCTTC. It encodes CAQGDSGNEQFF.

This clonotype was detected a few times. The junction does not match germline at one end; this may be a read error. The chain recombines TRBV10-3 with TRBJ1-1; D might be TRBD1 (5 bases). Germline loops: CDR1 ENHRY, CDR2 SYGVKD. The CDR3 loop spans 12 amino acids. The CDR3 DNA sequence: TGTGCCATCAGTGAGTCACAAGGCTGGGGGAGGTTT. Residues: CAISESQGWGRF.

The rearrangement uses TRBV4-2 and TRBJ2-3; TRBD2 aligns across 9 bases. V lost 4 bases to trimming and J lost 4 bases; unmatched junction nucleotides: 15. The CDR3 runs 18 residues. Germline-derived CDR1 and CDR2 are LGHNA and YNFKEQ. In DNA, the CDR3 is TGTGCCAGCAGCCCAGGGTCGGCGGGGGGGGCTCTATCAGATACGCAGTATTTT. As protein: CASSPGSAGGALSDTQYF.

The chain links TRBV20-1 to TRBJ2-3; 12 nucleotides line up with TRBD2. The CDR3 is 17 amino acids. J lost 3 bases, V lost 5 bases, and 12 bases had no gene match. CDR1 is DFQATT and CDR2 is SNEGSKA in the germline V gene (reference sequence). The CDR3 protein is CSADLAGGPSTTDTQYF. The CDR3 DNA reads as TGCAGTGCTGACCTAGCGGGGGGGCCGTCCACGACAGATACGCAGTATTTT.

There are a few counts of this clonotype. The chain recombines TRBV19 with TRBJ2-1; 9 bases align to TRBD2. Losses at the gene ends were 5 bases for V and 8 bases for J; bases not matched to a gene: 7. In germline, CDR1 is LNHDA, CDR2 SQIVND (reference sequence). This CDR3 region has 14 residues. The CDR3 coding sequence is TGTGCCAGTAGTCGGACTAGCGTTGGGGATGAGCAGTTCTTC. Residues: CASSRTSVGDEQFF.

The V call is TRBV6-1, the J call TRBJ1-1; D unresolved. Trimming took 9 bases from V and 0 from J, leaving 14 bases between them. The CDR3 spans 14 residues. Germline CDR1 is MNHNS and CDR2 is SASEGT. DNA for the CDR3: TGTGCCAGTTCCCTTTACAGCGTGAACACTGAAGCTTTCTTT. Its protein is CASSLYSVNTEAFF.

The chain has TRBV12-3 or TRBV12-4 and TRBJ2-5, with TRBD2 matching over 8 bases. CDR3 length equals 17 residues. Trimming removed 0 bases from V and 2 bases from J; junction bases left unmatched: 8. The CDR3 loop is CASSLAKTSETQETQYF. CDR3 nucleotides: TGTGCCAGCAGTTTAGCTAAGACTAGCGAGACACAAGAGACCCAGTACTTC.

This clonotype has ten or more counts. V gene TRBV6-1 combines with J gene TRBJ1-1; D perhaps matches TRBD1 (6 bases). CDR3 size: 13 residues. V dropped 6 bases and J dropped 11 bases, with 19 bases sitting between them. Germline V gene data show CDR1 as MNHNS and CDR2 as SASEGT. The CDR3 coding sequence is TGTGCCAGCAGCCAAGCCAGGGGATCTCGGGCTTTCTTT. Translating gives CASSQARGSRAFF.

This sequence joins TRBV2 and TRBJ2-7; D is ambiguous. There are 16 residues in the CDR3. Germline assignment: CDR1 SNHLY and CDR2 FYNNEI. V shed 3 bases and J shed 1 base, with 16 bases lying between them. This chain's CDR3 is CASSDDEGILSYEQYF. CDR3 sequence (DNA): TGTGCCAGCAGTGATGATGAAGGGATTTTGTCCTACGAGCAGTACTTC.

The gene calls are TRBV10-1 and TRBJ1-2, with a possible D match to TRBD1 (6 bases). V was shortened by 9 bases and J by 3 bases, with 20 bases between the two germline ends. This CDR3 comprises 15 residues. The germline V gene encodes CDR1 WNHNN and CDR2 SYGVQD (reference sequence). CDR3: CARKGGAPLDYGYTF. The CDR3 DNA is TGCGCCAGGAAGGGGGGGGCGCCGCTAGACTATGGCTACACCTTC.

This clonotype was counted between two and nine times. The genes are TRBV20-1 and TRBJ2-1; 11 nucleotides agree with TRBD2. The CDR3 consists of 14 residues. Germline loops: CDR1 DFQATT, CDR2 SNEGSKA (reference sequence). V was clipped by 7 bases and J by 5 bases; unmatched bases: 7. This CDR3 reads CSVELAGVDNEQFF. Here the CDR3 DNA reads TGCAGTGTCGAACTAGCGGGAGTAGACAATGAGCAGTTCTTC.

The chain couples TRBV20-1 to TRBJ1-1; 11 bases agree with TRBD1. Trimming removed 1 base from V and 7 bases from J; junction bases left unmatched: 2. Germline V gives CDR1 DFQATT, CDR2 SNEGSKA (reference sequence). This CDR3 comprises 13 residues. The CDR3 sequence: CSARGDRGGEAFF. CDR3 DNA: TGCAGTGCTAGAGGGGACAGGGGGGGTGAAGCTTTCTTT.

There are many counts of this clonotype. One end of the junction does not line up with germline, which may come from a read error. This chain joins TRBV5-1 and TRBJ2-7; D may be TRBD1 (5 bases). Germline CDR1 is SGHRS and CDR2 is YFSETQ. This CDR3 comprises 11 residues. CDR3: CASSLGAEQYF. The CDR3 DNA reads as TGTGCCAGCAGTTTAGGGGCCGAGCAGTACTTC.

This clonotype was observed a handful of times. The rearrangement uses TRBV20-1 and TRBJ2-2; the D gene is possibly TRBD1 (6 bases). Trimming left V 1 base short and J 2 bases short, with 11 bases between. The CDR3 extends over 15 amino acids. CDR1 is DFQATT, CDR2 SNEGSKA, per germline (reference sequence). CDR3 sequence: CSARVSRGNTGELFF. The CDR3 DNA reads TGCAGTGCTAGAGTTTCCAGGGGAAACACCGGGGAGCTGTTTTTT.

The J gene is TRBJ2-7, the V gene TRBV12-3 or TRBV12-4, with 8 bases lining up with TRBD2. CDR3 length: 18 residues. The trim removed 4 bases at V and 7 bases at J, leaving 21 bases unmatched. CDR3 residues: CASSWPPRGLEGSGEQYF. CDR3 sequence (DNA): TGTGCCAGCAGTTGGCCACCGCGGGGACTAGAGGGTTCGGGGGAGCAGTACTTC.

This clonotype was counted a few times. The gene calls are TRBV9 and TRBJ2-6; TRBD1 might be the D (6 bases). The germline CDR1 and CDR2 sequences are SGDLS and YYNGEE. This CDR3 is built from 15 residues. Trimming stripped 4 bases from V and 5 bases from J, with 13 bases between. As DNA, the CDR3 is TGTGCCAGCAGCTCAACAGGGTGGAGGGCCAACGTCCTGACTTTC. Amino acid sequence: CASSSTGWRANVLTF.

This chain uses TRBV29-1 with TRBJ2-7, with 7 bases aligning to TRBD1. V lost 4 bases, J lost 3 bases, and 3 bases stayed unmatched. In germline, CDR1 is SQVTM, CDR2 ANQGSEA. The CDR3 runs to 12 residues. This CDR3 reads CSVGQGDYEQYF. The CDR3 bases are TGCAGCGTTGGACAGGGTGACTACGAGCAGTACTTC.

The gene calls are TRBV7-3 and TRBJ2-1, with D perhaps TRBD2 (6 bases). V was pared by 7 bases and J by 9 bases, with 22 bases between. The germline V gene has CDR1 SGHTA and CDR2 FQGTGA. This CDR3 is built from 15 residues. The CDR3 region has the DNA TGTGCCAGCACCAACACGGGCCTAGGGCGGGGTGAGCAGTTCTTC. Its translation: CASTNTGLGRGEQFF.